A selection of T cell receptor beta chains follows, all from one sample in a study of blood T cell repertoires in COVID-19. Some clones are missing from TCRdb's copy, which holds only in-frame ones; the method was immunoSEQ multiplex PCR. The table includes tens of thousands of clones, around 82% detected once. The sample consisted of peripheral blood. The source is a man between 60 and 70 years old with COVID-19, enrolled during active disease. CDR3s include the opening cysteine and the closing phenylalanine or tryptophan. D genes are given only for firm matches. Size is omitted from some rows. Given values are once, few, many or a class for expanded clones.

j_call v_call clone_size d_call cdr3_nt cdr3_aa
TRBJ2-7 TRBV9 - TRBD1 TGTGCCAGCAGCCCCCACGGACAGGTCGACCACGAGCAGTACTTC CASSPHGQVDHEQYF
TRBJ2-5 TRBV27 - - TGTGCCAGCAGTGTCAGGGTTGGAGAGACCCAGTACTTC CASSVRVGETQYF
TRBJ1-5 TRBV6-5 - - TGTGCCAGCAGTTACTCCCAGCAGGGGCCCTATCAGCCCCAGCATTTT CASSYSQQGPYQPQHF
TRBJ1-2 TRBV29-1 - - TGCAGCGCCGAAGAAGGGGCTAATTTTGGAAGATATGGCTACACCTTC CSAEEGANFGRYGYTF
TRBJ1-4 TRBV10-2 - - TGCGCCAGCAGTCCTCAGTCAACTAATGAAAAACTGTTTTTT CASSPQSTNEKLFF
TRBJ2-6 TRBV4-1 - TRBD1 TGCGCCAGCAGCCAAGAAAACAGGGGCTACTCTGGGGCCAACGTCCTGACTTTC CASSQENRGYSGANVLTF
TRBJ1-6 TRBV28 few - TGTGCCACCTCTGAGAATAATTCACCCCTCCACTTT CATSENNSPLHF
TRBJ2-7 TRBV7-9 - - TGTGCCAGCAGCCCCTGGGGGGAAAACTACGAGCAGTACTTC CASSPWGENYEQYF
TRBJ1-1 TRBV30 - - TGTGGCCAAAGCCGGGGGAACACTGAAGCTTTCTTT CGQSRGNTEAFF
TRBJ2-1 TRBV19 - TRBD2 TGTGCCAGTAGTATGCGGGAGAGCTCCTACAATGAGCAGTTCTTC CASSMRESSYNEQFF
TRBJ2-4 TRBV3-1/TRBV3-2 - TRBD2 TGTGCCAGCAGCCAAGAGCGGGCGACTAGCGGGGGGCCTAAAAACATTCAGTACTTC CASSQERATSGGPKNIQYF
TRBJ2-7 TRBV5-1 - TRBD1 TGCGCCAGCAGTTTGGCAGGGGGCGGGTACGAGCAGTACTTC CASSLAGGGYEQYF
TRBJ1-4 TRBV19 once TRBD1 TGTGCCAGTAGTCCGAACAGGGGGTCTAATGAAAAACTGTTTTTT CASSPNRGSNEKLFF
TRBJ1-2 TRBV15 - TRBD1 TGTGCCACCAGCAGAGATCCCGGGACAGGGCTCGGCTACACCTTC CATSRDPGTGLGYTF
TRBJ2-1 TRBV11-2 - TRBD2 TGTGCCAGCAGCTTGCGGACTAGCGCTTACAATGAGCAGTTCTTC CASSLRTSAYNEQFF
TRBJ2-7 TRBV5-4 - - TGTGCCAGCAGTGATGCCGGGACACCTTACTACGAGCAGTACTTC CASSDAGTPYYEQYF
TRBJ2-2 TRBV5-5 - TRBD2 TGTGCCAGCAGCCCCGGGACTAGCGGATCCGGGGAGCTGTTTTTT CASSPGTSGSGELFF
TRBJ1-2 TRBV18 - TRBD1 TGTGCCAGCTCACCCGGGACAGGGAACCCCTATGGCTACACCTTC CASSPGTGNPYGYTF
TRBJ2-7 TRBV4-1 - - TGCGCCAGCAGCCAAGCGGGGTGGGAGCAGTACTTC CASSQAGWEQYF
TRBJ1-2 TRBV11-2 - TRBD1 TGTGCCAGCAGCTTAGGGGGGACAGGGCACGGGTATGGCTACACCTTC CASSLGGTGHGYGYTF
TRBJ2-5 TRBV12-5 - - TGTGCTAGTGCTGCGGTAGAGACCCAGTACTTC CASAAVETQYF
TRBJ2-5 TRBV4-1 - - TGCGCCAGCAGCCAACTAGCCGGGGAGACCCAGTACTTC CASSQLAGETQYF
TRBJ2-3 TRBV5-1 - - TGCGCCAGCAGCTTGGACGCAGACAGAGGCCCCCGGTATTTT CASSLDADRGPRYF
TRBJ1-6 TRBV6-5 - TRBD1 TGTGCCAGCAGGGGACAGAATTCACCCCTCCACTTT CASRGQNSPLHF
TRBJ2-2 TRBV9 - TRBD1 TGTGCCAGCAGCCCGCGAGGAACAGGGGTCGGCACCGGGGAGCTGTTTTTT CASSPRGTGVGTGELFF
TRBJ2-7 TRBV11-3 few TRBD2 TGTGCCAGCAGCCATGAAGAACTTGGACTAGCGGGAGTCGAGCAGTACTTC CASSHEELGLAGVEQYF
TRBJ1-3 TRBV12-5 once - TGTGCTAGTGGGCCACAGGGCTCTGGAAACACCATATATTTT CASGPQGSGNTIYF
TRBJ2-3 TRBV9 - TRBD2 TGTGCCAGCAGCTCCGGTGGGCGGGGGGACACAGATACGCAGTATTTT CASSSGGRGDTDTQYF
TRBJ2-7 TRBV15 - TRBD2 TGTGCCACCAGCAGTGGGCTAGCGGGAGTGGAGGAGCAGTACTTC CATSSGLAGVEEQYF
TRBJ2-6 TRBV12-5 - - TGTGCTAGTGCCCCAGGGTACCCTGGGGCCAACGTCCTGACTTTC CASAPGYPGANVLTF
TRBJ2-7 TRBV10-2 - TRBD2 TGCGCCAGCGAACCGGGACTAGCACGGAACGAGCAGTACTTC CASEPGLARNEQYF
TRBJ1-1 TRBV6-6 - - TGTGCCAGCAGTTACTCGGAGGGGAGGAACACTGAAGCTTTCTTT CASSYSEGRNTEAFF
TRBJ2-2 TRBV25-1 - - TGTGCCAGCAGTGACCCTTTAGCGCATAACACCGGGGAGCTGTTTTTT CASSDPLAHNTGELFF
TRBJ1-1 TRBV19 - - TGTGCCAGTAGTATCCCAGACAGCAGTGAAGCTTTCTTT CASSIPDSSEAFF
TRBJ2-2 TRBV30 - - TGTGCCTGGAGAAAAGCGGGTGGCGGGGAGCTGTTTTTT CAWRKAGGGELFF
TRBJ2-7 TRBV19 - TRBD1 TGTGCCAGTAAGGGAGACAGGGAGAAGATTTACGAGCAGTACTTC CASKGDREKIYEQYF
TRBJ2-3 TRBV12-2 - - TGTGCAAGTCGCTTAGGCGCGACTGGAGATACGCAGTATTTT CASRLGATGDTQYF
TRBJ2-1 TRBV5-1 once - TGCGCCAGCACCATCGTTGGCGGGGCGGATGAGCAGTTCTTC CASTIVGGADEQFF
TRBJ2-3 TRBV7-3 - TRBD1 TGTGCCAGCAGCCAGACAGGGGCCCAAGATACGCAGTATTTT CASSQTGAQDTQYF
TRBJ1-5 TRBV2 once TRBD1 TGTGCCAGCGGGACAGGGGAACAGCCCCAGCATTTT CASGTGEQPQHF
TRBJ1-2 TRBV6-8 - TRBD1 TGTGCCAGCAGTTACGCCAGGGGGCCCGGCTACACCTTC CASSYARGPGYTF
TRBJ2-5 TRBV4-1 - TRBD2 TGCGCCAGCAGCCTAGGACTAGCGGCGTACCAAGAGACCCAGTACTTC CASSLGLAAYQETQYF
TRBJ1-5 TRBV28 - TRBD1 TGTGCCAGCAGTGGGATGGGACAGGTAAATCAGCCCCAGCATTTT CASSGMGQVNQPQHF
TRBJ1-6 TRBV27 - TRBD1 TGTGCCAGCAGTTTAAAGGTGGGACAGCCAAGCGACTCACCCCTCCACTTT CASSLKVGQPSDSPLHF
TRBJ1-2 TRBV12-3/TRBV12-4 - - TGTGCCAGCAGTTTGGCCGCGAGGAATGGCTACACCTTC CASSLAARNGYTF
TRBJ2-1 TRBV6-5 - TRBD2 TGTGCCAGCAGAAAAGGGACTAGCGGGGGGCCTGCGTTCTTC CASRKGTSGGPAFF
TRBJ1-3 TRBV18 - TRBD1 TGTGCCAGCTCGCCACAGGGGGTTGGAAACACCATATATTTT CASSPQGVGNTIYF
TRBJ2-2 TRBV7-6 - - TGTGCCAGCAGCTTAGTAGTTTGGACCGGGGAGCTGTTTTTT CASSLVVWTGELFF
TRBJ2-7 TRBV9 - TRBD1 TGTGCCAGCAGCGCCTCCGGGACAGCCACCGAGCAGTACTTC CASSASGTATEQYF
TRBJ1-3 TRBV7-9 - - TGTGCCAGCAGCTTCTCGCAGGCTGTAAACACCATATATTTT CASSFSQAVNTIYF
TRBJ2-4 TRBV19 - - TGTGCCAGTATCCAAGCGGGTGACAAAAACATTCAGTACTTC CASIQAGDKNIQYF
TRBJ1-4 TRBV19 - TRBD1 TGTGCCAGTAGTCCCGGACAGGGTAATGAAAAACTGTTTTTT CASSPGQGNEKLFF
TRBJ2-3 TRBV7-9 - - TGTGCCAGCAGCTTAGGGGGAGGCAGGAGGCAATATACGCAGTATTTT CASSLGGGRRQYTQYF
TRBJ2-3 TRBV14 - - TGTGCCAGCAGCCCAGGAGGGATTGAGACAGATACGCAGTATTTT CASSPGGIETDTQYF
TRBJ2-2 TRBV11-2 few TRBD1 TGTGCCAGCAGCCCCGGGACAGGGAACACCGGGGAGCTGTTTTTT CASSPGTGNTGELFF
TRBJ2-2 TRBV6-5 once TRBD2 TGTGCCAGCAGTTCAATAGCGGGGGGGTCAGGCGGGGAGCTGTTTTTT CASSSIAGGSGGELFF
TRBJ1-2 TRBV7-9 - - TGTGCCAGCAGCTTTCGGACCGCGGGCTATGGCTACACCTTC CASSFRTAGYGYTF